This TCR beta chain was sequenced in a study of cytomegalovirus exposure and HLA in healthy donors. To note about this clone: Antigen specificity is unknown.

CDR3 size: 17 residues. From germline, CDR1 is MDHEN and CDR2 SYDVKM. V shed 5 bases and J shed 4 bases, with 21 bases lying between them. The PCR used 60 Vbeta and 13 Jbeta primers. Assay: immunoSEQ multiplex PCR; the TCRdb copy retains only in-frame clones and omits some. Here the sample spans 40,000 or so clones, 87% being singletons. Study-wide points: 164 TCR beta chains were listed as cytomegalovirus-associated.

The sequence derives from a woman aged 40 to 50 in good health and CMV-seropositive. The sample was PBMCs. This chain joins TRBV28 and TRBJ2-1; D possibly corresponds to TRBD1 (5 bases). The DNA of the CDR3 is TGTGCCAGCAGTCCGATAAGTGACAGAAGTTATTACAATGAGCAGTTCTTC. Amino acids: CASSPISDRSYYNEQFF.